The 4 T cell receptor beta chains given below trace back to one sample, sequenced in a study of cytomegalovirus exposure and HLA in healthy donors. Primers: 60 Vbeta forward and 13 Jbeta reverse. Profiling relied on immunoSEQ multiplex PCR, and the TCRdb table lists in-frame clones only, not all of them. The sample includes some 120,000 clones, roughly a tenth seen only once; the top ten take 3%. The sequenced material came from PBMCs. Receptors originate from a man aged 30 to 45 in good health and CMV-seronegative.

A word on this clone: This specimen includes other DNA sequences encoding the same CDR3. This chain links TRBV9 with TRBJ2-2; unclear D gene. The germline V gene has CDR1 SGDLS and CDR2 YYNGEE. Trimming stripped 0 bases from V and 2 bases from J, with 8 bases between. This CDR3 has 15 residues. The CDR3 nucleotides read TGTGCCAGCAGCGTAGGAGGATCCAACACCGGGGAGCTGTTTTTT. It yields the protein CASSVGGSNTGELFF.

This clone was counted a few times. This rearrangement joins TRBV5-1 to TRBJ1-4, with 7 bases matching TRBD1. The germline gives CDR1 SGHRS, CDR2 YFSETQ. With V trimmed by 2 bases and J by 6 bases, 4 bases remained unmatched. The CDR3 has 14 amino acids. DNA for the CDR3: TGCGCCAGCAGCTTCCAGGGGGAGGATGAAAAACTGTTTTTT. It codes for CASSFQGEDEKLFF. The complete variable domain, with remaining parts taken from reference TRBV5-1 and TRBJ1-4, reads KAGVTQTPRYLIKTRGQQVTLSCSPISGHRSVSWYQQTPGQGLQFLFEYFSETQRNKGNFPGRFSGRQFSNSRSEMNVSTLELGDSALYLCASSFQGEDEKLFFGSGTQLSVL.

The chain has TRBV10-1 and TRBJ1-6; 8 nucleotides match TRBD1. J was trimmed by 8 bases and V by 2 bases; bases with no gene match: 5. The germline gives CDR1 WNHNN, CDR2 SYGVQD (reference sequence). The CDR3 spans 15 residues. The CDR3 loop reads CASSEGQGVYSPLHF. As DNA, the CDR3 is TGCGCCAGCAGTGAGGGACAGGGTGTTTATTCACCCCTCCACTTT.

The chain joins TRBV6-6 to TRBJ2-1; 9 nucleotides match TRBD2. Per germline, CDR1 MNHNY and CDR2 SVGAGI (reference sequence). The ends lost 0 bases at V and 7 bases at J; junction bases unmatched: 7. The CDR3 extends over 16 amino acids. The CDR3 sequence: CASSYSELAGRNEQFF. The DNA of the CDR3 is TGTGCCAGCAGTTACTCGGAGCTAGCGGGAAGGAATGAGCAGTTCTTC.